This is a list of T cell receptor beta chains from one sample in a study of cytomegalovirus exposure and HLA in healthy donors. Sequencing used immunoSEQ multiplex PCR; TCRdb keeps in-frame clones, though not all of them. The sample shows 100,000 to 150,000 clones, about 87% of them seen only once. Sequencing was done on a sample of PBMCs. The receptors were sampled from a woman in her 30s in good health and CMV-seronegative. Each CDR3 is given with its conserved first and last residue. A D gene is named only where the DNA matches it firmly. A clone size is listed for some rows: how often the clone was seen (once, few, many), or a class if it is expanded.

.	.	TRBJ1-2	TRBV7-2	CASSLATAFQDGYTF	TGTGCCAGCAGCTTAGCCACAGCCTTCCAAGATGGCTACACCTTC
once	TRBD2	TRBJ2-7	TRBV28	CASSSPAGTYEQYF	TGTGCCAGCAGTTCCCCAGCGGGGACCTACGAGCAGTACTTC
.	TRBD1	TRBJ1-3	TRBV7-9	CASSGQASGNTIYF	TGTGCCAGCAGTGGACAGGCCTCTGGAAACACCATATATTTT
.	TRBD1	TRBJ1-1	TRBV27	CASRSAGTVNTEAFF	TGTGCCAGCCGTTCGGCCGGGACAGTCAACACTGAAGCTTTCTTT
.	TRBD2	TRBJ2-7	TRBV5-1	CASSLTTSGRASSSYEQYF	TGCGCCAGCAGCTTGACGACTAGCGGGAGGGCCTCGAGCTCCTACGAGCAGTACTTC
.	TRBD2	TRBJ2-3	TRBV4-1	CASSQGLMGAGVSDTQYF	TGCGCCAGCAGCCAAGGCCTGATGGGAGCGGGAGTGTCAGATACGCAGTATTTT
.	.	TRBJ1-1	TRBV7-9	CSSSAGDTEAFF	TGTTCCAGCAGCGCAGGGGACACTGAAGCTTTCTTT
few	.	TRBJ1-3	TRBV7-9	CASSPTGYSGNTIYF	TGTGCCAGCAGCCCAACAGGCTACTCTGGAAACACCATATATTTT
.	.	TRBJ1-1	TRBV9	CASSVAQGWTEAFF	TGTGCCAGCAGCGTCGCCCAGGGATGGACTGAAGCTTTCTTT
.	TRBD2	TRBJ2-1	TRBV7-8	CASSFDPLAGSSYNEQFF	TGTGCCAGCAGCTTCGACCCCCTAGCGGGGAGCTCCTACAATGAGCAGTTCTTC
.	.	TRBJ2-5	TRBV29-1	CSVGTAQETQYF	TGCAGCGTTGGGACAGCTCAAGAGACCCAGTACTTC
.	TRBD2	TRBJ2-4	TRBV7-2	CASSRRTSLFAKNIQYF	TGTGCCAGCAGCCGTCGGACTAGCTTGTTTGCCAAAAACATTCAGTACTTC
.	TRBD1	TRBJ2-3	TRBV13	CASSLRTGSDTQYF	TGTGCCAGCAGCCTCCGGACAGGGTCAGATACGCAGTATTTT
.	.	TRBJ1-6	TRBV6-5	CASSPTGYNSPLHF	TGTGCCAGCAGTCCGACGGGGTACAATTCACCCCTCCACTTT
.	.	TRBJ2-5	TRBV7-6	CASSYLQETQYF	TGTGCCAGCAGCTATTTACAAGAGACCCAGTACTTC
.	.	TRBJ1-1	TRBV7-9	CASREAPRPEAFF	TGTGCCAGCAGGGAGGCCCCGAGGCCTGAAGCTTTCTTT
.	TRBD2	TRBJ2-7	TRBV30	CAWRTSGILFYEQYF	TGTGCCTGGAGGACTAGCGGGATACTATTCTACGAGCAGTACTTC
few	.	TRBJ1-5	TRBV7-2	CASSLQPGQDQPQHF	TGTGCCAGCAGCCTCCAGCCGGGACAAGATCAGCCCCAGCATTTT
.	.	TRBJ2-3	TRBV4-3	CASSQDLRGRGGDTQYF	TGCGCCAGCAGCCAAGATCTGAGAGGGAGGGGGGGAGATACGCAGTATTTT
once	.	TRBJ1-2	TRBV30	CAWSATANYGYTF	TGTGCCTGGAGTGCGACAGCTAACTATGGCTACACCTTC